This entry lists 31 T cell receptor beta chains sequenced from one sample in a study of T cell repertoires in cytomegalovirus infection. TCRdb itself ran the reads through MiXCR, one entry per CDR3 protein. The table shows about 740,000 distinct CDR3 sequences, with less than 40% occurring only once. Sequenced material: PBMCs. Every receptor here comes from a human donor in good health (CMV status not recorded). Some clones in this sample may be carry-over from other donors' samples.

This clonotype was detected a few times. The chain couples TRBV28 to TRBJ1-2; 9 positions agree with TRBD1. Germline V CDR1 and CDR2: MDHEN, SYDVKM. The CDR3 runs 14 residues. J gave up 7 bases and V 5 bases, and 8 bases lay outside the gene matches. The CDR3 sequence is CASSPTGGRFGYTF. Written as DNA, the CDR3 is TGTGCCAGCAGTCCGACAGGGGGTCGGTTTGGCTACACCTTC.

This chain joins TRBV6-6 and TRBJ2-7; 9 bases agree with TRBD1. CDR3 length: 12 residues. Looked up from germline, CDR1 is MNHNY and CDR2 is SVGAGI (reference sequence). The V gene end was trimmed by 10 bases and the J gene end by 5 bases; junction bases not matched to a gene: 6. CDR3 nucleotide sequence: TGTGCCACCGACAGGGGGAGGAACGAGCAGTACTTC. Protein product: CATDRGRNEQYF.

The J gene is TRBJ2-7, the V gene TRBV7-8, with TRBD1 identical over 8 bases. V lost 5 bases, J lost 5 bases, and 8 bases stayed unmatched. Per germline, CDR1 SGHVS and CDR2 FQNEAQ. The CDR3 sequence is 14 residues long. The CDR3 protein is CASSHATGDNEQYF. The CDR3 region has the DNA TGTGCCAGCAGCCACGCGACAGGGGATAACGAGCAGTACTTC.

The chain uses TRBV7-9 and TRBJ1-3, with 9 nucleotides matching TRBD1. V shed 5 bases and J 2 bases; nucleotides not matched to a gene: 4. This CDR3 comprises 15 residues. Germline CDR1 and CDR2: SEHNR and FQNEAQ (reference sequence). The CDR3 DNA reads TGTGCCAGCAGCCTCACAGGGGGCCCTGGAAACACCATATATTTT. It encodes CASSLTGGPGNTIYF. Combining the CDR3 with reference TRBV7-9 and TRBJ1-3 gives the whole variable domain DTGVSQNPRHKITKRGQNVTFRCDPISEHNRLYWYRQTLGQGPEFLTYFQNEAQLEKSRLLSDRFSAERPKGSFSTLEIQRTEQGDSAMYLCASSLTGGPGNTIYFGEGSWLTVV.

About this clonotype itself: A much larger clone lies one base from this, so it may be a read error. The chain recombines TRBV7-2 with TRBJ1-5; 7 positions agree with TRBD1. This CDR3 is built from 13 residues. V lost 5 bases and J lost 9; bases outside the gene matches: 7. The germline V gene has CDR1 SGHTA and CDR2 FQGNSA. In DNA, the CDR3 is TGTGCCAGCAGCATTACAGGGGATCCGCCCCAGCATTTT. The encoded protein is CASSITGDPPQHF. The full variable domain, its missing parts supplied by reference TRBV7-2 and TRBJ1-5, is GAGVSQSPSNKVTEKGKDVELRCDPISGHTALYWYRQSLGQGLEFLIYFQGNSAPDKSGLPSDRFSAERTGGSVSTLTIQRTQQEDSAVYLCASSITGDPPQHFGDGTRLSIL.

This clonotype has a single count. The CDR3 sequence is CASSFLTGSSNGYTF. The CDR3 DNA is TGTGCCAGCAGTTTTTTAACCGGGTCGTCGAATGGCTACACCTTC. J is TRBJ1-2 and V is TRBV28; D is unclear. CDR1 is MDHEN and CDR2 is SYDVKM in the germline V gene. The ends were cut back, 3 bases at V and 6 bases at J, with 17 bases in the middle. This CDR3 region has 15 residues.

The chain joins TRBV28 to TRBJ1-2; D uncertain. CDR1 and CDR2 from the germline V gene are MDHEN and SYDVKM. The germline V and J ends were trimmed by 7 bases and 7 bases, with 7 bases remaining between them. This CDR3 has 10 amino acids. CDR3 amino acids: CASKSFGYTF. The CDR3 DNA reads TGTGCCAGCAAGAGTTTTGGCTACACCTTC.

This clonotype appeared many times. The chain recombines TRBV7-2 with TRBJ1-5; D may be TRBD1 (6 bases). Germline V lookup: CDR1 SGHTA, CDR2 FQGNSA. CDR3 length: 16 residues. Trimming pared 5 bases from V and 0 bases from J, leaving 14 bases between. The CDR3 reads CASSENRAHSNQPQHF. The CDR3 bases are TGTGCCAGCAGCGAGAACAGGGCACATAGCAATCAGCCCCAGCATTTT.

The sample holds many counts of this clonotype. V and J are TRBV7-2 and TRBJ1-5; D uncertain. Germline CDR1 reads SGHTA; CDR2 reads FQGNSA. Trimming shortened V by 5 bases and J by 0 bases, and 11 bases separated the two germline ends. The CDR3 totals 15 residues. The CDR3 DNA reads TGTGCCAGCAGCAAAGGACCGGATAGCAATCAGCCCCAGCATTTT. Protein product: CASSKGPDSNQPQHF.

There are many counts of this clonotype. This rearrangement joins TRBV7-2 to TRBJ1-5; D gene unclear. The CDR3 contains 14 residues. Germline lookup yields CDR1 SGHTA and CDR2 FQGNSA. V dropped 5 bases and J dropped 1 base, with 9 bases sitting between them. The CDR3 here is CASSPDRSNQPQHF. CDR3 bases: TGTGCCAGCAGCCCCGATCGGAGCAATCAGCCCCAGCATTTT.

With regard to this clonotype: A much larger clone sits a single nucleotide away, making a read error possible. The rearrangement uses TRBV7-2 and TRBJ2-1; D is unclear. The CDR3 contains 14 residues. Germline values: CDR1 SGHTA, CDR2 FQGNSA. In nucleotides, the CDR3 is TGTGCCAGCAGCCTGGACCAGACCTACAATGAGAAGTTCTTC. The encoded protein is CASSLDQTYNEKFF. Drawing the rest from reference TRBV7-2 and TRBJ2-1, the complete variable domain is GAGVSQSPSNKVTEKGKDVELRCDPISGHTALYWYRQSLGQGLEFLIYFQGNSAPDKSGLPSDRFSAERTGGSVSTLTIQRTQQEDSAVYLCASSLDQTYNEKFFGPGTRLTVL.

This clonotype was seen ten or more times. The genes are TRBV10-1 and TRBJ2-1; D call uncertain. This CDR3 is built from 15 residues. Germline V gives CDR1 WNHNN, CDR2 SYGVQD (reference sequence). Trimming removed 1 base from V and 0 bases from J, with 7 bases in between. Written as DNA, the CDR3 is TGCGCCAGCAGTGAGTTCAGGAGCTCCTACAATGAGCAGTTCTTC. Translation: CASSEFRSSYNEQFF.

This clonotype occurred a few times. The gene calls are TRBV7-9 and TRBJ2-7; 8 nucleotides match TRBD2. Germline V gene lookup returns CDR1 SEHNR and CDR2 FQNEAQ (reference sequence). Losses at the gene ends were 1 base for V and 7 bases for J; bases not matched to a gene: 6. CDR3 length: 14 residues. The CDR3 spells CASSLDGGAREQYF. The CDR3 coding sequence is TGTGCCAGCAGCTTAGACGGGGGGGCCAGGGAGCAGTACTTC.

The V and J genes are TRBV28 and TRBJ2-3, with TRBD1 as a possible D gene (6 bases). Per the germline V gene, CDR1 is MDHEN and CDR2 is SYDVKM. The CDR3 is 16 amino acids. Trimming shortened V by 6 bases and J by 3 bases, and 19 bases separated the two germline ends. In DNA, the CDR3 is TGTGCCAGCAGCCTAAAGCTCGTAACAGGGACAGATACGCAGTATTTT. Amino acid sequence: CASSLKLVTGTDTQYF.

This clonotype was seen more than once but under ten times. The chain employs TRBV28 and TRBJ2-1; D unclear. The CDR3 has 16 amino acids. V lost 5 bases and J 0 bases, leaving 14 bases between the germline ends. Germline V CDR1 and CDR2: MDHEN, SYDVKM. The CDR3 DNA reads TGTGCCAGCAGTCAACCTACTAAGAGCTCCTACAATGAGCAGTTCTTC. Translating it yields CASSQPTKSSYNEQFF.

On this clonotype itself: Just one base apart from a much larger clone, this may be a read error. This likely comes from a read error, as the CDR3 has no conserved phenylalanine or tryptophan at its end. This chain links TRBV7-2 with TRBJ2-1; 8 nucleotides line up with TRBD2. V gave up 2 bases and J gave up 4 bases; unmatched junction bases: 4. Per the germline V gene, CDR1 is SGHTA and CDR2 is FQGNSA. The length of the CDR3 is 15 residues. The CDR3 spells CASSLLTSEYNEQFL. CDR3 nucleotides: TGTGCCAGCAGCTTACTGACTAGCGAGTACAATGAGCAGTTCTTA.

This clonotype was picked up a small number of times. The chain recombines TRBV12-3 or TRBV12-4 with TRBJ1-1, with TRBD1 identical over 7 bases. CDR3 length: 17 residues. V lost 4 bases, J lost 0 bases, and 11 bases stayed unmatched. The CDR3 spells CASSSSHPGQLNTEAFF. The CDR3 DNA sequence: TGTGCCAGCAGTTCATCCCATCCGGGACAGTTGAACACTGAAGCTTTCTTT.

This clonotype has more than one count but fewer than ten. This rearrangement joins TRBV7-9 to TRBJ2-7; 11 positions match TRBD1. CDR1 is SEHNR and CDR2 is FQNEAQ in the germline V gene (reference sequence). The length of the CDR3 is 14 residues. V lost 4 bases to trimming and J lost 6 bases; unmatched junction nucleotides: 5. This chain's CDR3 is CASSSGQGAGEQYF. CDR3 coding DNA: TGTGCCAGCAGCTCAGGACAGGGGGCGGGCGAGCAGTACTTC.

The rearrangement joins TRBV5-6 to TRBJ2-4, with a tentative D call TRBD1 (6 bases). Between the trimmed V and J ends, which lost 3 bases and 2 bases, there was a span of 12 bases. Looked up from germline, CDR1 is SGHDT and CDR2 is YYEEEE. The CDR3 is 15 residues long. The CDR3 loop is CASSWGPGSKNIQYF. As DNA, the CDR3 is TGTGCCAGCAGCTGGGGGCCGGGGTCCAAAAACATTCAGTACTTC.

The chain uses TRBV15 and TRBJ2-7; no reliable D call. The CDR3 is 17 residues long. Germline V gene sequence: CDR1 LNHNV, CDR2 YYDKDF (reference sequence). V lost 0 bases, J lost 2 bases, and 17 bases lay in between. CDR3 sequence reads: CATSRDLGGLSPYEQYF. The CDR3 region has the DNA TGTGCCACCAGCAGAGATCTGGGCGGATTATCCCCCTACGAGCAGTACTTC.

The CDR3 reads CASRDDIYNEQFF. The CDR3 DNA sequence: TGTGCCAGCAGAGATGACATCTACAATGAGCAGTTCTTC. V gene TRBV3-1 combines with J gene TRBJ2-1, with D unresolved. V gave up 6 bases and J gave up 3 bases, with 9 bases separating them. CDR1 is LGHDT, CDR2 YNNKEL, per germline (reference sequence). CDR3 length: 13 amino acids.

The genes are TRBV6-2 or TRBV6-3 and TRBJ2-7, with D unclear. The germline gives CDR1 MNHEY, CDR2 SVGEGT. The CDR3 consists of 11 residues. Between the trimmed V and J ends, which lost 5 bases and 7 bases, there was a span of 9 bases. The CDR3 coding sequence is TGTGCCAGCAGTCAACTGCATGAGCAGTACTTC. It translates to CASSQLHEQYF.

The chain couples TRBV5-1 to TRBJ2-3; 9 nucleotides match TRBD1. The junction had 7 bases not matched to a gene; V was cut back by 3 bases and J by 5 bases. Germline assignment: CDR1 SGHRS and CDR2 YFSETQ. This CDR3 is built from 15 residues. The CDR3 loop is CASSSGQGEGDTQYF. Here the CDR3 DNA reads TGCGCCAGCAGCTCGGGACAGGGTGAAGGAGATACGCAGTATTTT.

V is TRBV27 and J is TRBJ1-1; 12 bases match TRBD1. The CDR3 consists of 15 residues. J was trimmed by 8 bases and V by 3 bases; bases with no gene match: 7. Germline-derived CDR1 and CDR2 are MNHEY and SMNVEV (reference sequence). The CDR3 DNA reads TGTGCCAGCAGTTTCCGGGACAGGGGGCTTCGGGAAGCTTTCTTT. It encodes CASSFRDRGLREAFF.

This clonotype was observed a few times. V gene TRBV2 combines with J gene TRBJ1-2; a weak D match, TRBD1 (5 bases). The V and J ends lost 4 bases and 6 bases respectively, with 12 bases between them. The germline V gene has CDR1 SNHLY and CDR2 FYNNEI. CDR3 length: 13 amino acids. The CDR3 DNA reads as TGTGCCAGCAGTGTGGGGGGGATCGATGGCTACACCTTC. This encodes CASSVGGIDGYTF.

The CDR3 nucleotides are TGTGCCAGCAGTTTAGCCGGTTTCATCAATCAGCCCCAGCATTTT. Amino acid sequence: CASSLAGFINQPQHF. The V call is TRBV12-3 or TRBV12-4, the J call TRBJ1-5; no firm D call. The CDR3 consists of 15 residues. Trimming left V 0 bases short and J 3 bases short, with 9 bases between.

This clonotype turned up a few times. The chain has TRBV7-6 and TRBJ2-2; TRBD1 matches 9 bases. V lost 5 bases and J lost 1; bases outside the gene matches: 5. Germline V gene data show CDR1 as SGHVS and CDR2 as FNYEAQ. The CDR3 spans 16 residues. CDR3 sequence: CASSQRQGGNTGELFF. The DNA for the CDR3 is TGTGCCAGCAGCCAAAGACAGGGGGGGAACACCGGGGAGCTGTTTTTT.

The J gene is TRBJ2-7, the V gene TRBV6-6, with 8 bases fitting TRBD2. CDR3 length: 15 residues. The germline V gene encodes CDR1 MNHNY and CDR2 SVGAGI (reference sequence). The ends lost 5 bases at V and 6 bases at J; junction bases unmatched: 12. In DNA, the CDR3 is TGTGCCAGCAGTGCCTCCAGCGGGGGAAGGCGCGAGCAGTACTTC. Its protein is CASSASSGGRREQYF.

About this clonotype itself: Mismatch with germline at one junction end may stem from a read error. CDR3 sequence: CSSSAPGRPHNEQFF. CDR3 nucleotide sequence: TGTTCCAGCAGCGCACCGGGACGCCCTCACAATGAGCAGTTCTTC. The V and J genes are TRBV9 and TRBJ2-1, with D tentatively TRBD1 or TRBD2 (5 bases each). Germline loops: CDR1 SGDLS, CDR2 YYNGEE. The length of the CDR3 is 15 residues.

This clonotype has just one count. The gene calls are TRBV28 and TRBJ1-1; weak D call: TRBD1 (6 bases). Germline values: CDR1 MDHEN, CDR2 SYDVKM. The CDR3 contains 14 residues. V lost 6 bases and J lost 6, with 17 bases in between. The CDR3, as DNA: TGTGCCAGCAGCCTTGGGGGGGCGAGGGCTGAAGCTTTCTTT. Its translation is CASSLGGARAEAFF.

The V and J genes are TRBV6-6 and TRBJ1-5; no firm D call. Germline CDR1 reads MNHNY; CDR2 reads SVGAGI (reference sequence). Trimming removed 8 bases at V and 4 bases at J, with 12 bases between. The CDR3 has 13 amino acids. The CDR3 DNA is TGTGCCAGCCTAAAGACGGTGAATCAGCCCCAGCATTTT. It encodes CASLKTVNQPQHF.